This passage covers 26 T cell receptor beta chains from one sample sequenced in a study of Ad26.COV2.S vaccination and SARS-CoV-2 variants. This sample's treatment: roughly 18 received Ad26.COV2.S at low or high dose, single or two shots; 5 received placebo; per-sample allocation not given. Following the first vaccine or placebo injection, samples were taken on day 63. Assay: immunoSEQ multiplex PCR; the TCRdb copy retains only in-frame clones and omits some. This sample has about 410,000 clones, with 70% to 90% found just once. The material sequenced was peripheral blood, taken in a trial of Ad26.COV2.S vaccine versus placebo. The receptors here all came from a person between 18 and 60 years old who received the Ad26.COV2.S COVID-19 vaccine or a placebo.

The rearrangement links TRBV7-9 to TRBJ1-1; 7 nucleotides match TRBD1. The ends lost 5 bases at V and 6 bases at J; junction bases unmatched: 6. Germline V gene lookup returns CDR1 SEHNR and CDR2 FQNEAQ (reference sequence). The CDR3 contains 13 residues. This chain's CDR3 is CASSQLGQAEAFF. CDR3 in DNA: TGTGCCAGCAGCCAGCTTGGACAGGCTGAAGCTTTCTTT.

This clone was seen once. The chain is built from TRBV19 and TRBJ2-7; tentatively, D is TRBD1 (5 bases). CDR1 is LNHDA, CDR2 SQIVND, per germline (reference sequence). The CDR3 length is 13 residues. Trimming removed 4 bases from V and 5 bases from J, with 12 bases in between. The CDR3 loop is CASSTDLGDEQYF. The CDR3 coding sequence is TGTGCCAGTAGTACTGACTTAGGGGACGAGCAGTACTTC.

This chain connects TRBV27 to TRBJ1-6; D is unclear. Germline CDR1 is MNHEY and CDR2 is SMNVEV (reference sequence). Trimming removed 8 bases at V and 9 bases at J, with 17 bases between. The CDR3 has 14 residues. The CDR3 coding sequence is TGTGCCAGCGGACTGGCAATCCGGACTTCACCCCTCCACTTT. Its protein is CASGLAIRTSPLHF.

The CDR3 sequence: CASSVGQGNEQFF. The CDR3 DNA reads TGTGCCAGCAGCGTTGGACAGGGCAATGAGCAGTTCTTC. This sequence joins TRBV5-5 and TRBJ2-1, with 8 bases matching TRBD1. In germline, CDR1 is SGHKS, CDR2 YYEKEE (reference sequence). V lost 4 bases, J lost 6 bases, and 3 bases stayed unmatched. CDR3 size: 13 residues.

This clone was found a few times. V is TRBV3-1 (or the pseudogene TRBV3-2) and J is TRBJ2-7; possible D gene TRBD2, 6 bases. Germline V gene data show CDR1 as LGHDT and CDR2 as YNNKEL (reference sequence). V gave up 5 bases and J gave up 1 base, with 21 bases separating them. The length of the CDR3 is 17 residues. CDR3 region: CASSSIFDSGGSYEQYF. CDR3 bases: TGTGCCAGCAGCTCGATATTTGACAGTGGAGGGTCCTACGAGCAGTACTTC.

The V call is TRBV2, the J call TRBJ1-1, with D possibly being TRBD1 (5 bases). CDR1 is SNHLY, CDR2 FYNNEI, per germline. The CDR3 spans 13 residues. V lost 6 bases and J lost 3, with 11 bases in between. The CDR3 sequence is CASRLDSYTEAFF. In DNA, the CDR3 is TGTGCCAGCAGACTAGACAGTTACACTGAAGCTTTCTTT.

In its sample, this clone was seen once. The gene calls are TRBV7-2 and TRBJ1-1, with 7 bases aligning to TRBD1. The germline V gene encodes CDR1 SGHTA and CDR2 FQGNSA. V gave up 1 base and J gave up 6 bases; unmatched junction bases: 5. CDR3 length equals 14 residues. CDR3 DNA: TGTGCCAGCAGCTTAGGACAGGGCGGACCTGAAGCTTTCTTT. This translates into CASSLGQGGPEAFF.

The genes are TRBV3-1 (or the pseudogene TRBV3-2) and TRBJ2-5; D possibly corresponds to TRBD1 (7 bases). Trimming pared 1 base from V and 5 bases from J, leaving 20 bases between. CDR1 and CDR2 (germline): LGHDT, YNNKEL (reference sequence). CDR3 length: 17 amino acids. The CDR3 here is CASSQVAGGGLQETQYF. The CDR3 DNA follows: TGTGCCAGCAGCCAAGTCGCAGGGGGAGGTCTCCAGGAGACCCAGTACTTC.

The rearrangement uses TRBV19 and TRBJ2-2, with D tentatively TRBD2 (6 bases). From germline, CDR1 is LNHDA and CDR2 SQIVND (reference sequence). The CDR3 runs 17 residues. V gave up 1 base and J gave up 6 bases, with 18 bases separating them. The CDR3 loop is CASSIGGGLLSAGELFF. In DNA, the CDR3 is TGTGCCAGTAGTATAGGTGGGGGACTCCTTTCCGCCGGGGAGCTGTTTTTT. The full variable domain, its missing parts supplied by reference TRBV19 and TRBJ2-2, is DGGITQSPKYLFRKEGQNVTLSCEQNLNHDAMYWYRQDPGQGLRLIYYSQIVNDFQKGDIAEGYSVSREKKESFPLTVTSAQKNPTAFYLCASSIGGGLLSAGELFFGEGSRLTVL.

The CDR3 coding sequence is TGTGCCAGCAGCCGACTGACAGACACTGAAGCTTTCTTT. It encodes CASSRLTDTEAFF. The chain is built from TRBV6-5 and TRBJ1-1; D is perhaps TRBD1 (5 bases). V was shortened by 6 bases and J by 3 bases, with 11 bases between the two germline ends. Germline-derived CDR1 and CDR2 are MNHEY and SVGAGI. The CDR3 sequence is 13 residues long.

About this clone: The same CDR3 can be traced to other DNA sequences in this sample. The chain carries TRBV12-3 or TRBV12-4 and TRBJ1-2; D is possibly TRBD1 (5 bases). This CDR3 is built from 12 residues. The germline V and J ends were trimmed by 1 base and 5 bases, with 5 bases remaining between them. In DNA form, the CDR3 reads TGTGCCAGCAGTTTAGAGGGGTATGGCTACACCTTC. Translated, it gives CASSLEGYGYTF.

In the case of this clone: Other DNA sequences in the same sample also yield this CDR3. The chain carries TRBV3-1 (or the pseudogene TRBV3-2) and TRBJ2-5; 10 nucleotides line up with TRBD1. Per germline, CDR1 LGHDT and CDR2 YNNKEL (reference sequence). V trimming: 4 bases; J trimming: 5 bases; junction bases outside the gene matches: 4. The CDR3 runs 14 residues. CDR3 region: CASSLTGGQETQYF. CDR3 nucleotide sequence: TGTGCCAGCAGCCTGACAGGGGGCCAGGAGACCCAGTACTTC.

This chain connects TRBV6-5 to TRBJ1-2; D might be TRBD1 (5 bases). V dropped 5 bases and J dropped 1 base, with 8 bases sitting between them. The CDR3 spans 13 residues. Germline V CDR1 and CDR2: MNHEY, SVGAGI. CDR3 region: CASSRGGNYGYTF. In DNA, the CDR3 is TGTGCCAGCAGTCGGGGGGGTAACTATGGCTACACCTTC.

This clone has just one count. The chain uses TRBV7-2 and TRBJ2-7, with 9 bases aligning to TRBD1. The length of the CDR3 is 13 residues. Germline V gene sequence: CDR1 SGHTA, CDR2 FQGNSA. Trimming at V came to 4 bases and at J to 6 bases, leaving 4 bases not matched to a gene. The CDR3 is CASSSGTGFEQYF. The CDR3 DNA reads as TGTGCCAGCAGCTCCGGGACAGGGTTCGAGCAGTACTTC.

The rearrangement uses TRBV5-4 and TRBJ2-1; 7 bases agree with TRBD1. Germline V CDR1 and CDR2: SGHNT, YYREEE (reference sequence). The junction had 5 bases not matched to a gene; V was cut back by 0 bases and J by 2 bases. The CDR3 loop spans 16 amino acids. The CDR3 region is CASSLGTGYPYNEQFF. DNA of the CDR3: TGTGCCAGCAGCTTGGGGACAGGCTACCCCTACAATGAGCAGTTCTTC.

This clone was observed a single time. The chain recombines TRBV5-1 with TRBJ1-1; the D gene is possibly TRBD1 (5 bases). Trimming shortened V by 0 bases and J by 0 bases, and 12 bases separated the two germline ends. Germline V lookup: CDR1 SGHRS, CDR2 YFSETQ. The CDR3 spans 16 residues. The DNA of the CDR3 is TGCGCCAGCAGCTTGGGGATCGGGGGAATGAACACTGAAGCTTTCTTT. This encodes CASSLGIGGMNTEAFF.

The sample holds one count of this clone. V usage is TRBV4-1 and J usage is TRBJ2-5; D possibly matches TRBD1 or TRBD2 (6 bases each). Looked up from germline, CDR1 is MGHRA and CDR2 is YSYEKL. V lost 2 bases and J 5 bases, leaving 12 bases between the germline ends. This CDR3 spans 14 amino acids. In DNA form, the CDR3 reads TGCGCCAGCAGCCAAAACGGGGGCCGGGAGACCCAGTACTTC. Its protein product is CASSQNGGRETQYF.

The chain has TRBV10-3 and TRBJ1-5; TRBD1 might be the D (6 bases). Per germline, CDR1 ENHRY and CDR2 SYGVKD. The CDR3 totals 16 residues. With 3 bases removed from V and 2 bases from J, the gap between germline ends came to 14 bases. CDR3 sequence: CAISDPNRAGNQPQHF. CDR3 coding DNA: TGTGCCATCAGTGACCCTAACAGGGCCGGCAATCAGCCCCAGCATTTT.

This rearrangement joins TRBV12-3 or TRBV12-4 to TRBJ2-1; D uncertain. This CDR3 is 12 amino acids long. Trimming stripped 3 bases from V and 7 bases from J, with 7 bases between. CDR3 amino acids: CASSFGRNEQFF. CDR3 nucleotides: TGTGCCAGCAGTTTTGGCAGGAATGAGCAGTTCTTC.

CDR3 protein: CASTGQAGGYTF. CDR3 DNA: TGTGCCAGCACTGGTCAGGCTGGTGGCTACACCTTC. J is TRBJ1-2 and V is TRBV6-5; no definite D call. Trimming left V 7 bases short and J 7 bases short, with 13 bases between. The length of the CDR3 is 12 residues. Germline V gene lookup returns CDR1 MNHEY and CDR2 SVGAGI.

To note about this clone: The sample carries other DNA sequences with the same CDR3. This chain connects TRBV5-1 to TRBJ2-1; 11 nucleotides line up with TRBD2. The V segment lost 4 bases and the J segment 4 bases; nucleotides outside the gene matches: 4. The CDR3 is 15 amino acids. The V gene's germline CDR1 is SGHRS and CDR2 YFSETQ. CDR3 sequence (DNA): TGCGCCAGCAGCCCAGGGACTAGCGGTTACAATGAGCAGTTCTTC. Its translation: CASSPGTSGYNEQFF.

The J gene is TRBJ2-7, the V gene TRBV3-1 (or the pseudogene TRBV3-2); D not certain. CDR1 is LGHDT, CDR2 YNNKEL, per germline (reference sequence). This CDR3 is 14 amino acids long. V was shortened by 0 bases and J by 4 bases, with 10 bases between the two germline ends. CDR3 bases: TGTGCCAGCAGCCAAGATGGTCTCACATACGAGCAGTACTTC. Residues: CASSQDGLTYEQYF.

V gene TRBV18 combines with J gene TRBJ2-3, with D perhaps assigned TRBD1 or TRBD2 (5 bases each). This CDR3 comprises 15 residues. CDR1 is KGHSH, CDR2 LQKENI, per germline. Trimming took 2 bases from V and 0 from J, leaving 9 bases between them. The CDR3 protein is CASSPEGPSTDTQYF. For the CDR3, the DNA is TGTGCCAGCTCACCAGAGGGGCCAAGCACAGATACGCAGTATTTT.

In DNA form, the CDR3 reads TGCGCCAGCAGTGACAGCGGGAGGATTTACGAGCAGTACTTC. This sequence encodes CASSDSGRIYEQYF. The rearrangement links TRBV10-2 to TRBJ2-7, with 9 positions matching TRBD2. Germline loops: CDR1 WSHSY, CDR2 SAAADI. The V segment lost 3 bases and the J segment 4 bases; nucleotides outside the gene matches: 4. The length of the CDR3 is 14 residues.

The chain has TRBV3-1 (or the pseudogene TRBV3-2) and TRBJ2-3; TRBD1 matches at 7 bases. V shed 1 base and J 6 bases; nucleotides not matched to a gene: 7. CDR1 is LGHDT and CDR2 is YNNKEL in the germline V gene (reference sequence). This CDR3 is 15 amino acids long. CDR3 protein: CASSQAGGDIDTQYF. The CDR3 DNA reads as TGTGCCAGCAGCCAAGCAGGGGGAGATATTGATACGCAGTATTTT.

The CDR3 sequence is CASSLSYGNTIYF. The CDR3 bases are TGTGCCAGCAGTTTATCGTACGGAAACACCATATATTTT. The chain links TRBV27 to TRBJ1-3; D call uncertain. V was trimmed by 0 bases and J by 4 bases, leaving 4 bases between them. Germline CDR1 is MNHEY and CDR2 is SMNVEV (reference sequence). There are 13 residues in the CDR3.